This TCR beta chain derives from a study of early T cells in non-severe SARS-CoV-2 infection (dated by TCRdb to the early 2020s). Broadly, across the study: Because TCR sequencing was done on bulk RNA from unsorted whole blood, the alpha and beta chains could not be paired. What the authors observed across the whole study: VDJdb matching was skewed toward anti-spike CD8 responses and likely underestimated virus-specific expansions, missing private and CD4 specificities.

Turning to this clonotype: Its cognate antigen has yet to be identified. There are no base qualities to consult, and no much larger clone falls within one base.

A case-control design nested within a healthcare worker cohort in London, UK, was used, with weekly nasopharyngeal swab PCR tests and blood sampling performed. Healthcare workers were recruited between 23 and 31 March 2020, during the week of the UK lockdown, and were followed weekly for up to roughly 16 weeks. Library preparation was by 5' RACE. The sample was run on a NextSeq 500. The TCR library protocol attached unique molecular identifiers to individual cDNA molecules to correct for sequencing error and PCR bias. Sequencing covered both TCR alpha and beta chains, and within each sample the abundances of alpha and beta sequences were tightly co-correlated. The paper's data handling went like this. Decombinator V4 was used to annotate the V gene, J gene and CDR3 of the TCR sequences. TCRs were defined as expanded if a significant change between any two time points was detected under a Poisson model with p below 0.0001. TCR abundances were normalised to the total number of TCRs sequenced per sample and expressed as counts per million. MAIT TCRs were defined by TRAV1-2 paired with TRAJ12, TRAJ20 or TRAJ33, and iNKT TCRs by TRAV10 paired with TRAJ18. VDJdb, accessed 1 November 2021, was searched for CMV, EBV and SARS-CoV-2 annotated TCRs, with TCRs annotated for multiple antigens excluded. TCRdb itself trimmed the public reads at Q25 with fastp, ran MiXCR and retained productive beta chains. Rows with a matching CDR3 protein are joined into one entry that keeps the most common DNA and genes. None of the V and J calls come from the authors' own analysis; TCRdb made them. The sample table contains about 97,000 distinct CDR3 sequences; only one count was recorded for more than 9.5% of them. Of the sample, around 4.8% is held by the ten largest clones.

From cysteine to phenylalanine, the CDR3 is 15 amino acids long. Left in the record is the CDR3 DNA by itself, 45 bases read in frame from the first base. V and J lose 4 bases and 2 bases, and a span of 14 bases separates them. The germline V gene (reference sequence) provides CDR1 SEHNR and CDR2 FQNEAQ. This clonotype was obtained from an adult who was a healthcare worker with PCR-confirmed SARS-CoV-2 infection or an uninfected control (not recorded which). The chain was built from TRBV7-9 and TRBJ1-1, with the D gene not clear enough to name. The input for sequencing was whole blood, taken at baseline. The CDR3 in this case is CASSSNSIINTEAFF. The nucleotides are TGTGCCAGCAGCTCAAACTCTATTATAAACACTGAAGCTTTCTTT. Here the CDR3 is joined to the reference TRBV7-9 and TRBJ1-1 genes, and the full variable domain is: DTGVSQNPRHKITKRGQNVTFRCDPISEHNRLYWYRQTLGQGPEFLTYFQNEAQLEKSRLLSDRFSAERPKGSFSTLEIQRTEQGDSAMYLCASSSNSIINTEAFFGQGTRLTVV.